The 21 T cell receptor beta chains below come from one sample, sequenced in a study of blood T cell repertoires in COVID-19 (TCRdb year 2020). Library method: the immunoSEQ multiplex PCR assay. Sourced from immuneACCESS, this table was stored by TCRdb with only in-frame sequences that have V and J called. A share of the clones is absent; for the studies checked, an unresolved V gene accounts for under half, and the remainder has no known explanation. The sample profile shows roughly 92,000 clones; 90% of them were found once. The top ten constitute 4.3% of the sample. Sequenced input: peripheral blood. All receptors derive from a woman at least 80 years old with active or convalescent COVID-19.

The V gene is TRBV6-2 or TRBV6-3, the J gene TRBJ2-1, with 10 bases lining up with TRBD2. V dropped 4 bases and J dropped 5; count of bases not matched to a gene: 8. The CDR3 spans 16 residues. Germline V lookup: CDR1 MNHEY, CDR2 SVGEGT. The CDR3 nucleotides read TGTGCCAGCAGTTTCTATCTAGCGGGAGTTAACAATGAGCAGTTCTTC. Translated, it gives CASSFYLAGVNNEQFF.

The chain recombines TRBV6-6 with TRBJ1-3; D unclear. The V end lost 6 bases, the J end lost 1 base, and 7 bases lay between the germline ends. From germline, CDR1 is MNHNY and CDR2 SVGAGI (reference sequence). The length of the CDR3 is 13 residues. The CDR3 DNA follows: TGTGCCAGCAGAGACTCATCTGGAAACACCATATATTTT. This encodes CASRDSSGNTIYF.

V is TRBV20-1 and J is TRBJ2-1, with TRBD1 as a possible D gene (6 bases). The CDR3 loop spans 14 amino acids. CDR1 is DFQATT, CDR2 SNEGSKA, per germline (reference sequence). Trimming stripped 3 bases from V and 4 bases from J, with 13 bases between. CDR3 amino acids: CSASNAGTYNEQFF. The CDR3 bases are TGCAGTGCTAGTAACGCCGGGACATACAATGAGCAGTTCTTC.

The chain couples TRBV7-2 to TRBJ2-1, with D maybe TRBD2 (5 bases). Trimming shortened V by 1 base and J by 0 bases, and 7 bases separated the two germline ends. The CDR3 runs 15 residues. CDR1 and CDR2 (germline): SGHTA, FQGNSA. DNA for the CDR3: TGTGCCAGCAGCTTAGAGCGGATCTCCTACAATGAGCAGTTCTTC. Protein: CASSLERISYNEQFF.

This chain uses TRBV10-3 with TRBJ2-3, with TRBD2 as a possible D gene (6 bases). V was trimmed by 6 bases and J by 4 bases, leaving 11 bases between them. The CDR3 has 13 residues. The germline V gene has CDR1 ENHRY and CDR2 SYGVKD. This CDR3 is CAIRGEEPDTQYF. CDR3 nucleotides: TGTGCCATCAGGGGGGAGGAGCCAGATACGCAGTATTTT.

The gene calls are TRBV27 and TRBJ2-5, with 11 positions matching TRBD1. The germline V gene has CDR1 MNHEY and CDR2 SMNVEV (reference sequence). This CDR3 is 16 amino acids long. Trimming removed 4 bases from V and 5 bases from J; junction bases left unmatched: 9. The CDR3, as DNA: TGTGCCAGCAGTTCGTCCGGGACAGGGGGTGGGGAGACCCAGTACTTC. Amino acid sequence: CASSSSGTGGGETQYF.

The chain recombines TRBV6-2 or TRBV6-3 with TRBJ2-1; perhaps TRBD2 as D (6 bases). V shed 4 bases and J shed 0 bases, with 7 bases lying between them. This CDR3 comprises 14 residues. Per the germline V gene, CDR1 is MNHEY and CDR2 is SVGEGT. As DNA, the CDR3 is TGTGCCAGCAGTTTCGGGAGCTCCTACAATGAGCAGTTCTTC. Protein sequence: CASSFGSSYNEQFF.

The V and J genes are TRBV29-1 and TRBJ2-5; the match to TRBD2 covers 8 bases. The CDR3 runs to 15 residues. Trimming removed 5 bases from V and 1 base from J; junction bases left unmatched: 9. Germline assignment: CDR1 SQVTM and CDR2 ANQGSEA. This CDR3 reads CSVWRFSGTQETQYF. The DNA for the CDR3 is TGCAGCGTTTGGAGGTTTAGCGGGACCCAAGAGACCCAGTACTTC.

The CDR3 loop is CSGGWGDEQFF. CDR3 nucleotides: TGCAGCGGCGGTTGGGGGGATGAGCAGTTCTTC. The chain couples TRBV29-1 to TRBJ2-1; TRBD2 might be the D (6 bases). The V and J ends lost 7 bases and 8 bases respectively, with 12 bases between them. CDR1 is SQVTM and CDR2 is ANQGSEA in the germline V gene. This CDR3 is built from 11 residues.

The CDR3 sequence: CASSLPGRLKETQYF. DNA for the CDR3: TGTGCCAGCAGCTTACCCGGGAGGTTAAAAGAGACCCAGTACTTC. This sequence joins TRBV7-2 and TRBJ2-5; 7 bases fit TRBD2. The germline V gene has CDR1 SGHTA and CDR2 FQGNSA. V gave up 2 bases and J gave up 3 bases; unmatched junction bases: 6. The CDR3 runs 15 residues. Full variable domain (rest looked up from reference TRBV7-2 and TRBJ2-5): GAGVSQSPSNKVTEKGKDVELRCDPISGHTALYWYRQSLGQGLEFLIYFQGNSAPDKSGLPSDRFSAERTGGSVSTLTIQRTQQEDSAVYLCASSLPGRLKETQYFGPGTRLLVL.

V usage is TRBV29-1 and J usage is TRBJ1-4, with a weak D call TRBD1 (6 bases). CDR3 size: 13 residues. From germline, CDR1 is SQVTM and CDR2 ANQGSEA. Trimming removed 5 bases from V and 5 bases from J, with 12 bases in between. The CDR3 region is CSVIGQTNEKLFF. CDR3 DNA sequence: TGCAGCGTTATCGGACAGACAAATGAAAAACTGTTTTTT.

This CDR3 reads CASSLATPGEQYF. CDR3 nucleotide sequence: TGTGCCAGCAGCTTAGCGACCCCGGGGGAGCAGTACTTC. The gene calls are TRBV7-6 and TRBJ2-7; a possible D gene is TRBD2 (5 bases). Trimming took off 0 bases at V and 7 bases at J, with 10 bases between the two ends. Germline assignment: CDR1 SGHVS and CDR2 FNYEAQ. The CDR3 runs to 13 residues.

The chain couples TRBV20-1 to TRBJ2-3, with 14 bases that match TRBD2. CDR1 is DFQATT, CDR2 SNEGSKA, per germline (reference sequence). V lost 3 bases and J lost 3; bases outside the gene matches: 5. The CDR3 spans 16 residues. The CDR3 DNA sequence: TGCAGTGCTAGTATGCGACTAGCGGGAGGGACAGATACGCAGTATTTT. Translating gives CSASMRLAGGTDTQYF.

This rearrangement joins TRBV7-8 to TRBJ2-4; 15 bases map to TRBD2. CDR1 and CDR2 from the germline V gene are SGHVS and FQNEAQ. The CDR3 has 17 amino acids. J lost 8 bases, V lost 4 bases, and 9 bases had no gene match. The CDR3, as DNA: TGTGCCAGCAGCTCCCCCGCCGGGACTAGCGGGAGGTACATTCAGTACTTC. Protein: CASSSPAGTSGRYIQYF.

This chain's CDR3 is CASSLRDRVGSEQFF. The DNA for the CDR3 is TGTGCCAGCAGTTTGAGGGACAGGGTGGGATCTGAGCAGTTCTTC. V is TRBV6-5 and J is TRBJ2-1, with 9 bases that match TRBD1. This CDR3 comprises 15 residues. Germline V gene data show CDR1 as MNHEY and CDR2 as SVGAGI. With V trimmed by 4 bases and J by 9 bases, 10 bases remained unmatched.

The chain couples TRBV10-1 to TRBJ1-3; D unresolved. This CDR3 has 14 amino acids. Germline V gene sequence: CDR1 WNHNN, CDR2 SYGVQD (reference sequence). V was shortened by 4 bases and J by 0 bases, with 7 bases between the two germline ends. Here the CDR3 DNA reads TGCGCCAGCAGTGCTCGGAGCTCTGGAAACACCATATATTTT. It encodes CASSARSSGNTIYF.

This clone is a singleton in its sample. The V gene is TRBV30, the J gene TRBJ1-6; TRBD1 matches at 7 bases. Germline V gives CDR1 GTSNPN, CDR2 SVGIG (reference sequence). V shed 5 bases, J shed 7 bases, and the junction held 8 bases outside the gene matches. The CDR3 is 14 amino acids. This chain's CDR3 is CAWLKGAVNSPLHF. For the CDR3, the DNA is TGTGCCTGGCTGAAGGGGGCAGTGAATTCACCCCTCCACTTT.

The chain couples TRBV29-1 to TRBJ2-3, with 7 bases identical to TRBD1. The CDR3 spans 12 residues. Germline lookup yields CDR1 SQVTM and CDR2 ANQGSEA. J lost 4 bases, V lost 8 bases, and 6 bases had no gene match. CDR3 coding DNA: TGCAGCATCCACAGGGGCGCAGATACGCAGTATTTT. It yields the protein CSIHRGADTQYF.

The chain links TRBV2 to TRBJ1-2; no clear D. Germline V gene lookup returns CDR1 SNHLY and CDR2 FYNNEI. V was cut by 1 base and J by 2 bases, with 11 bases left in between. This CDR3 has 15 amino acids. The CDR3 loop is CASSEGRGVNYGYTF. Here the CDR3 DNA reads TGTGCCAGCAGTGAAGGCCGGGGAGTCAACTATGGCTACACCTTC.

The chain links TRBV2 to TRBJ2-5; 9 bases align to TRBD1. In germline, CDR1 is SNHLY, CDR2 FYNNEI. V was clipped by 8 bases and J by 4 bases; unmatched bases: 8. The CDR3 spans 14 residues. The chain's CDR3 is CASQTGTGSETQYF. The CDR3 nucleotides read TGTGCCAGCCAAACCGGGACAGGGTCAGAGACCCAGTACTTC.

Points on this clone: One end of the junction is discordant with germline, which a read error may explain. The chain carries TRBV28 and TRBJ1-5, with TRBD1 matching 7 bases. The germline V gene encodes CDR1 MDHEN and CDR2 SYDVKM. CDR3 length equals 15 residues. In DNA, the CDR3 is TGTGCCAGCAGTCTAACAGGGGAAAGCAGTCAGCCCCAGCATTTT. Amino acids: CASSLTGESSQPQHF.